Each of the 19 T cell receptor beta chains below was sequenced from the same sample in a study of blood T cell repertoires in COVID-19. Assay: immunoSEQ multiplex PCR; the TCRdb copy retains only in-frame clones and omits some. The sample has roughly 240,000 clones, around nine tenths seen once. The sample consisted of peripheral blood. These receptors were obtained from a woman in her fifties or sixties who had recovered from COVID-19.

This rearrangement joins TRBV7-3 to TRBJ2-4; TRBD1 aligns across 9 bases. This CDR3 is built from 17 residues. In germline, CDR1 is SGHTA, CDR2 FQGTGA. After removal of 4 bases from V and 6 bases from J, the junction contained 13 bases not matched to a gene. In DNA, the CDR3 is TGTGCCAGCAGCTCTCCGGGACAGGGCGCGGAGGGAAACATTCAGTACTTC. Protein sequence: CASSSPGQGAEGNIQYF.

The chain combines TRBV28 with TRBJ2-3; D perhaps matches TRBD2 (6 bases). The CDR3 runs to 15 residues. V was shortened by 4 bases and J by 1 base, with 12 bases between the two germline ends. The germline V gene encodes CDR1 MDHEN and CDR2 SYDVKM. CDR3 bases: TGTGCCAGCAGTTCTCTAGCGAGAGGCACAGATACGCAGTATTTT. Translated, it gives CASSSLARGTDTQYF.

The chain links TRBV5-5 to TRBJ1-3, with 8 bases identical to TRBD1. The CDR3 loop spans 15 amino acids. Germline V lookup: CDR1 SGHKS, CDR2 YYEKEE (reference sequence). Unmatched junction bases numbered 2, after V lost 3 bases and J lost 0 bases. The CDR3 region is CASSYTGGSGNTIYF. The CDR3 DNA is TGTGCCAGCAGCTACACAGGGGGCTCTGGAAACACCATATATTTT.

The genes are TRBV28 and TRBJ2-7; 10 nucleotides align to TRBD1. After removal of 4 bases from V and 1 base from J, the junction contained 7 bases not matched to a gene. The CDR3 is 16 residues long. The germline V gene encodes CDR1 MDHEN and CDR2 SYDVKM. This CDR3 is CASSYSGQGGSYEQYF. CDR3 sequence (DNA): TGTGCCAGCAGTTACTCCGGACAGGGGGGTTCCTACGAGCAGTACTTC.

This clone was detected only a few times. The V call is TRBV6-5, the J call TRBJ1-1; the D is unclear. V was shortened by 4 bases and J by 7 bases, with 19 bases between the two germline ends. Germline V gives CDR1 MNHEY, CDR2 SVGAGI. CDR3 size: 15 residues. The CDR3, as DNA: TGTGCCAGCAGTTCGAACCAAGGAGGGAAGGATGAAGCTTTCTTT. It codes for CASSSNQGGKDEAFF.

V and J are TRBV19 and TRBJ1-3, with D possibly TRBD1 on 5 matching bases. The CDR3 has 16 residues. In germline, CDR1 is LNHDA, CDR2 SQIVND (reference sequence). The CDR3 loop is CATKAGMISRGNTIYF. The CDR3 nucleotides are TGTGCGACGAAGGCAGGGATGATAAGTCGTGGAAACACCATATATTTT.

This chain links TRBV6-6 with TRBJ1-1, with 7 bases that match TRBD1. The CDR3 sequence is 16 residues long. CDR1 and CDR2 from the germline V gene are MNHNY and SVGAGI (reference sequence). The trim removed 4 bases at V and 3 bases at J, leaving 11 bases unmatched. CDR3 nucleotide sequence: TGTGCCAGCAGTTCTCGGACAGGACCCTTATACACTGAAGCTTTCTTT. Its translation: CASSSRTGPLYTEAFF.

The chain recombines TRBV4-2 with TRBJ1-4; D unresolved. Germline CDR1 is LGHNA and CDR2 is YNFKEQ. The CDR3 contains 18 residues. Trimming removed 3 bases from V and 0 bases from J, with 17 bases in between. Written as DNA, the CDR3 is TGTGCCAGCAGCCACCCTAGGGAGGGTCCCCCAACTAATGAAAAACTGTTTTTT. Translation gives CASSHPREGPPTNEKLFF.

The rearrangement links TRBV5-4 to TRBJ2-5; 7 positions agree with TRBD1. This CDR3 has 15 amino acids. Germline V gene lookup returns CDR1 SGHNT and CDR2 YYREEE (reference sequence). The V gene end was trimmed by 1 base and the J gene end by 7 bases; junction bases not matched to a gene: 10. CDR3 nucleotides: TGTGCCAGCAGCTTGAGGACAGGCCCCGGTGGGACCCAGTACTTC. Residues: CASSLRTGPGGTQYF.

This clone has more than one count but fewer than ten. The J gene is TRBJ2-1, the V gene TRBV12-3 or TRBV12-4, with no clear D. The germline V and J ends were trimmed by 3 bases and 12 bases, with 9 bases remaining between them. The length of the CDR3 is 11 residues. Here the CDR3 reads CASSFLGTQFF. CDR3 in DNA: TGTGCCAGCAGTTTTTTGGGCACGCAGTTCTTC.

The chain joins TRBV9 to TRBJ1-6; tentatively, D is TRBD1 (5 bases). This CDR3 spans 13 amino acids. Trimming left V 0 bases short and J 11 bases short, with 9 bases between. In germline, CDR1 is SGDLS, CDR2 YYNGEE. DNA for the CDR3: TGTGCCAGCAGCGTAGAGACAGTTCCACCCCTCCACTTT. Protein: CASSVETVPPLHF.

The rearrangement links TRBV4-1 to TRBJ2-7, with 8 bases that match TRBD1. The CDR3 loop spans 15 amino acids. Germline trimming cut 5 bases from V and 3 bases from J; bases unmatched to any gene: 9. From germline, CDR1 is MGHRA and CDR2 YSYEKL. The CDR3 loop is CASSSGQGEGYEQYF. In DNA form, the CDR3 reads TGCGCCAGCAGCAGCGGACAGGGTGAGGGCTACGAGCAGTACTTC.

The chain couples TRBV27 to TRBJ2-3; D is unclear. Looked up from germline, CDR1 is MNHEY and CDR2 is SMNVEV (reference sequence). Trimming pared 8 bases from V and 3 bases from J, leaving 9 bases between. CDR3 length: 12 amino acids. CDR3 loop: CASQVGTDTQYF. DNA for the CDR3: TGTGCCAGCCAGGTTGGAACAGATACGCAGTATTTT.

The chain recombines TRBV27 with TRBJ2-1; 8 nucleotides align to TRBD2. The length of the CDR3 is 15 residues. The junction had 6 bases not matched to a gene; V was cut back by 3 bases and J by 5 bases. Per the germline V gene, CDR1 is MNHEY and CDR2 is SMNVEV (reference sequence). Here the CDR3 DNA reads TGTGCCAGCAGTTTGGGGGCGGGGGGCCACAATGAGCAGTTCTTC. This codes for CASSLGAGGHNEQFF.

The J gene is TRBJ2-3, the V gene TRBV5-1, with 10 bases identical to TRBD2. This CDR3 has 16 residues. V was clipped by 3 bases and J by 0 bases; unmatched bases: 4. CDR1 and CDR2 from the germline V gene are SGHRS and YFSETQ. The DNA of the CDR3 is TGCGCCAGCAGCTCGAAACTAGCGGGGAGCACAGATACGCAGTATTTT. Translating it yields CASSSKLAGSTDTQYF.

This chain connects TRBV12-3 or TRBV12-4 to TRBJ1-2, with D unclear. This CDR3 comprises 13 residues. The V and J ends lost 6 bases and 4 bases respectively, with 12 bases between them. In DNA form, the CDR3 reads TGTGCCAGCAGCCCTCGAGGCACCTATGGCTACACCTTC. This sequence encodes CASSPRGTYGYTF.

The rearrangement joins TRBV5-6 to TRBJ2-2; D gene uncertain. Per germline, CDR1 SGHDT and CDR2 YYEEEE. The V end lost 0 bases, the J end lost 3 bases, and 15 bases lay between the germline ends. The CDR3 runs 17 residues. CDR3 DNA sequence: TGTGCCAGCAGCTTGGATATATCGTCGTCGTACACCGGGGAGCTGTTTTTT. Encoded protein: CASSLDISSSYTGELFF.

The chain joins TRBV6-6 to TRBJ2-7; 7 bases align to TRBD2. The junction had 7 bases not matched to a gene; V was cut back by 7 bases and J by 1 base. Germline V gives CDR1 MNHNY, CDR2 SVGAGI (reference sequence). The CDR3 extends over 14 amino acids. CDR3 in DNA: TGTGCCAGCACCCCGGGGAGGGAATCCTACGAGCAGTACTTC. Amino acids: CASTPGRESYEQYF.

The chain has TRBV29-1 and TRBJ2-2; 7 nucleotides match TRBD1. CDR3 length: 13 amino acids. V shed 7 bases and J 2 bases; nucleotides not matched to a gene: 4. Germline V gene data show CDR1 as SQVTM and CDR2 as ANQGSEA. The CDR3 sequence: CSAGDSNTGELFF. CDR3 sequence (DNA): TGCAGCGCTGGGGACAGTAACACCGGGGAGCTGTTTTTT.